These 24 T cell receptor beta chains came from one sample sequenced in a study of blood T cell repertoires in COVID-19 (dated by TCRdb to the early 2020s). Library method: the immunoSEQ multiplex PCR assay. The table comes from immuneACCESS by way of TCRdb, which keeps in-frame sequences with V and J called. Part of the clones is missing from these tables; in studies checked, under half for an unresolved V gene and the rest for unknown reasons. The sample records about 140,000 clones, roughly 85% of which are singletons. The biggest ten clones account for over 4.5% of the sample. Sequencing was done on a sample of peripheral blood. The receptors were sampled from a human donor in a cohort sampled during active COVID-19.

This clone was found a few times. This chain connects TRBV4-1 to TRBJ1-2, with 9 nucleotides matching TRBD1. This CDR3 spans 15 amino acids. Germline CDR1 is MGHRA and CDR2 is YSYEKL. Trimming removed 1 base from V and 1 base from J; junction bases left unmatched: 1. The CDR3 sequence is CASSQGQGDNYGYTF. The CDR3 DNA reads as TGCGCCAGCAGCCAAGGACAGGGGGATAACTATGGCTACACCTTC.

This chain links TRBV19 with TRBJ2-7, with 7 positions matching TRBD1. This CDR3 has 13 amino acids. The V gene end was trimmed by 5 bases and the J gene end by 7 bases; junction bases not matched to a gene: 8. Germline V lookup: CDR1 LNHDA, CDR2 SQIVND (reference sequence). For the CDR3, the DNA is TGTGCCAGTAGTCTGGGACAGCTAACTGAGCAGTACTTC. Translating it yields CASSLGQLTEQYF.

The V gene is TRBV5-1, the J gene TRBJ2-1, with a weak D call TRBD1 (6 bases). The V gene's germline CDR1 is SGHRS and CDR2 YFSETQ. V was shortened by 2 bases and J by 4 bases, with 22 bases between the two germline ends. The CDR3 totals 18 residues. This chain's CDR3 is CASSFRAGESIRYNEQFF. The CDR3 DNA sequence: TGCGCCAGCAGCTTCAGGGCAGGGGAAAGTATTAGGTACAATGAGCAGTTCTTC.

This clone was seen just once. The chain is built from TRBV4-2 and TRBJ2-3; TRBD2 matches 8 bases. V was pared by 3 bases and J by 1 base, with 6 bases of the junction left unmatched. From germline, CDR1 is LGHNA and CDR2 YNFKEQ. The CDR3 spans 16 residues. CDR3 nucleotide sequence: TGTGCCAGCAGCCAGGTTATAGCGGGGCGCACAGATACGCAGTATTTT. This codes for CASSQVIAGRTDTQYF.

The chain uses TRBV9 and TRBJ1-3; possibly TRBD1 for D (6 bases). Trimming took off 1 base at V and 1 base at J, with 15 bases between the two ends. Germline CDR1 SGDLS, CDR2 YYNGEE. The CDR3 runs to 17 residues. The DNA for the CDR3 is TGTGCCAGCAGCGTATTTGACGCGGACAGTTCTGGAAACACCATATATTTT. Its protein product is CASSVFDADSSGNTIYF.

The chain carries TRBV12-3 or TRBV12-4 and TRBJ2-1; D gene unclear. Trimming stripped 4 bases from V and 5 bases from J, with 6 bases between. The CDR3 extends over 12 amino acids. The CDR3 DNA sequence: TGTGCCAGCAGTTCGTTTGACAATGAGCAGTTCTTC. Protein sequence: CASSSFDNEQFF.

The chain has TRBV6-2 or TRBV6-3 and TRBJ1-1; D is uncertain. CDR3 length: 12 amino acids. In germline, CDR1 is MNHEY, CDR2 SVGEGT. The V end was cut by 2 bases, the J end by 7 bases, with 8 bases between. CDR3 residues: CASSYAPGEAFF. The DNA for the CDR3 is TGTGCCAGCAGTTACGCCCCAGGTGAAGCTTTCTTT.

The V gene is TRBV9, the J gene TRBJ2-7, with TRBD1 matching over 11 bases. Germline V CDR1 and CDR2: SGDLS, YYNGEE. The CDR3 spans 15 residues. The V segment lost 3 bases and the J segment 0 bases; nucleotides outside the gene matches: 2. The CDR3, as DNA: TGTGCCAGCAGCGAGGGGACAGGGGGCTCCTACGAGCAGTACTTC. Its translation: CASSEGTGGSYEQYF. Complete variable domain (other parts from reference TRBV9 and TRBJ2-7): DSGVTQTPKHLITATGQRVTLRCSPRSGDLSVYWYQQSLDQGLQFLIQYYNGEERAKGNILERFSAQQFPDLHSELNLSSLELGDSALYFCASSEGTGGSYEQYFGPGTRLTVT.

This clone was recorded a few times. The chain recombines TRBV30 with TRBJ1-6, with 7 bases lining up with TRBD1. The CDR3 loop spans 14 amino acids. Germline loops: CDR1 GTSNPN, CDR2 SVGIG (reference sequence). V lost 0 bases, J lost 11 bases, and 7 bases stayed unmatched. CDR3 sequence: CAWSVRGPDTPLHF. The CDR3 DNA follows: TGTGCCTGGAGTGTAAGGGGGCCAGATACACCCCTCCACTTT.

This clone was counted a single time. The genes are TRBV12-1 and TRBJ2-3; no check of the table's D call, TRBD2, against the DNA was made. TRBV12-1 is recorded as a pseudogene. The CDR3 is made up of 15 amino acids. CDR3 amino acids: CASSPPLAATDTQYF. The CDR3 bases are TGTGCCAGCAGCCCCCCCCTAGCGGCCACAGATACGCAGTATTTT.

The V and J genes are TRBV9 and TRBJ2-1, with 10 bases lining up with TRBD2. The ends lost 3 bases at V and 11 bases at J; junction bases unmatched: 11. CDR1 is SGDLS and CDR2 is YYNGEE in the germline V gene. The CDR3 is 15 residues long. CDR3 amino acids: CASSDPLAGGFKQFF. The CDR3 coding sequence is TGTGCCAGCAGCGACCCCTTAGCGGGGGGTTTCAAGCAGTTCTTC.

This chain connects TRBV3-1 (or the pseudogene TRBV3-2) to TRBJ2-1, with unresolved D. In germline, CDR1 is LGHDT, CDR2 YNNKEL (reference sequence). The V end lost 5 bases, the J end lost 1 base, and 15 bases lay between the germline ends. This CDR3 comprises 16 residues. This chain's CDR3 is CASSDIVSGSYNEQFF. The DNA for the CDR3 is TGTGCCAGCAGCGACATCGTCTCTGGTTCCTACAATGAGCAGTTCTTC.

The chain carries TRBV7-2 and TRBJ1-5; 8 bases are a match to TRBD1. The length of the CDR3 is 15 residues. CDR1 and CDR2 from the germline V gene are SGHTA and FQGNSA. V was clipped by 3 bases and J by 7 bases; unmatched bases: 8. The CDR3 region is CASSFGTGAQQPQHF. The CDR3 DNA reads TGTGCCAGCAGCTTCGGGACAGGCGCCCAGCAGCCCCAGCATTTT. The whole variable domain, remainder taken from reference TRBV7-2 and TRBJ1-5, is GAGVSQSPSNKVTEKGKDVELRCDPISGHTALYWYRQSLGQGLEFLIYFQGNSAPDKSGLPSDRFSAERTGGSVSTLTIQRTQQEDSAVYLCASSFGTGAQQPQHFGDGTRLSIL.

The chain is built from TRBV5-5 and TRBJ2-1; 10 positions match TRBD2. Germline V gene data show CDR1 as SGHKS and CDR2 as YYEKEE (reference sequence). This CDR3 is 16 amino acids long. With V trimmed by 0 bases and J by 5 bases, 5 bases remained unmatched. The CDR3 DNA is TGTGCCAGCAGCTTGGTGCTAGCGGGGGTAGACAATGAGCAGTTCTTC. This gives the protein CASSLVLAGVDNEQFF. The full variable domain, its missing parts supplied by reference TRBV5-5 and TRBJ2-1, is DAGVTQSPTHLIKTRGQQVTLRCSPISGHKSVSWYQQVLGQGPQFIFQYYEKEERGRGNFPDRFSARQFPNYSSELNVNALLLGDSALYLCASSLVLAGVDNEQFFGPGTRLTVL.

The chain's CDR3 is CASSPGQNTEAFF. CDR3 coding DNA: TGCGCCAGCAGTCCCGGACAGAACACTGAAGCTTTCTTT. The chain uses TRBV5-1 and TRBJ1-1; TRBD1 is a possible D gene (5 bases). Between the trimmed V and J ends, which lost 5 bases and 1 base, there was a span of 9 bases. Germline loops: CDR1 SGHRS, CDR2 YFSETQ. The CDR3 runs 13 residues.

The CDR3 is CASSSRGDIQYF. Written as DNA, the CDR3 is TGTGCCAGCAGTTCTCGGGGGGACATTCAGTACTTC. The V and J genes are TRBV6-6 and TRBJ2-4, with TRBD2 matching 7 bases. The junction had 2 bases not matched to a gene; V was cut back by 4 bases and J by 8 bases. The CDR3 extends over 12 amino acids. CDR1 is MNHNY, CDR2 SVGAGI, per germline (reference sequence).

The CDR3 coding sequence is TGCAGCGTTGCAGGGGGAAGTGAAGCTTTCTTT. Translation: CSVAGGSEAFF. V is TRBV29-1 and J is TRBJ1-1; TRBD1 agrees at 7 bases. The CDR3 covers 11 residues. V shed 4 bases and J 7 bases; nucleotides not matched to a gene: 3. Per germline, CDR1 SQVTM and CDR2 ANQGSEA.

This chain connects TRBV5-8 to TRBJ2-7, with 7 bases fitting TRBD2. J gave up 3 bases and V 0 bases, and 6 bases lay outside the gene matches. The germline V gene has CDR1 SGHTS and CDR2 YDEGEE. The CDR3 is 15 residues long. The DNA of the CDR3 is TGTGCCAGCAGCTTGGGTGGCCGGGACTACTACGAGCAGTACTTC. Its translation is CASSLGGRDYYEQYF.

The rearrangement joins TRBV7-9 to TRBJ2-5; 13 bases map to TRBD2. Per the germline V gene, CDR1 is SEHNR and CDR2 is FQNEAQ (reference sequence). V shed 6 bases, J shed 5 bases, and the junction held 3 bases outside the gene matches. This CDR3 comprises 14 residues. CDR3 in amino acids: CASRSLAGGETQYF. The CDR3 coding sequence is TGTGCCAGCAGATCACTAGCGGGGGGGGAGACCCAGTACTTC.

The chain joins TRBV6-6 to TRBJ1-2; 12 nucleotides match TRBD1. The CDR3 contains 15 residues. The J segment lost 8 bases and the V segment lost 2 bases, leaving 6 bases of the junction unmatched. Germline V gene sequence: CDR1 MNHNY, CDR2 SVGAGI (reference sequence). CDR3 residues: CASSYGVGTGGGYTF. For the CDR3, the DNA is TGTGCCAGCAGTTACGGGGTCGGGACAGGGGGCGGCTACACCTTC.

This clone appeared a few times. The rearrangement joins TRBV25-1 to TRBJ2-7; D gene unclear. Trimming removed 2 bases at V and 9 bases at J, with 8 bases between. The CDR3 runs to 11 residues. The V gene's germline CDR1 is MGHDK and CDR2 SYGVNS. The DNA of the CDR3 is TGTGCCAGCAGTGAACTCAGTCGGCAGTACTTC. It specifies CASSELSRQYF.

The rearrangement joins TRBV12-5 to TRBJ2-1, with 7 bases matching TRBD1. The CDR3 runs 16 residues. Trimming at V came to 1 base and at J to 4 bases, leaving 7 bases not matched to a gene. Germline V CDR1 and CDR2: LGHNT, FRNRAP. This CDR3 reads CASGLDRQGRYNEQFF. The CDR3 bases are TGTGCTAGTGGTTTGGACCGACAGGGAAGATACAATGAGCAGTTCTTC. Using reference TRBV12-5 and TRBJ2-1 for the parts outside the CDR3, the full variable domain is DARVTQTPRHKVTEMGQEVTMRCQPILGHNTVFWYRQTMMQGLELLAYFRNRAPLDDSGMPKDRFSAEMPDATLATLKIQPSEPRDSAVYFCASGLDRQGRYNEQFFGPGTRLTVL.

A single count supports this clone. DNA of the CDR3: TGTGCCAGCAGCGTAGAGGGGGCTGGAAACACCATATATTTT. This gives the protein CASSVEGAGNTIYF. The V and J genes are TRBV9 and TRBJ1-3, with D perhaps matching TRBD1 (6 bases). The length of the CDR3 is 14 residues. Looked up from germline, CDR1 is SGDLS and CDR2 is YYNGEE. V lost 0 bases to trimming and J lost 2 bases, with 6 bases between them.

This sequence joins TRBV6-2 or TRBV6-3 and TRBJ2-7, with D tentatively TRBD1 (6 bases). The CDR3 is 14 amino acids. Germline V gene data show CDR1 as MNHEY and CDR2 as SVGEGT. V lost 5 bases, J lost 3 bases, and 14 bases lay in between. This CDR3 is CASSIRQEHYEQYF. For the CDR3, the DNA is TGTGCCAGCAGTATAAGACAGGAACACTACGAGCAGTACTTC.